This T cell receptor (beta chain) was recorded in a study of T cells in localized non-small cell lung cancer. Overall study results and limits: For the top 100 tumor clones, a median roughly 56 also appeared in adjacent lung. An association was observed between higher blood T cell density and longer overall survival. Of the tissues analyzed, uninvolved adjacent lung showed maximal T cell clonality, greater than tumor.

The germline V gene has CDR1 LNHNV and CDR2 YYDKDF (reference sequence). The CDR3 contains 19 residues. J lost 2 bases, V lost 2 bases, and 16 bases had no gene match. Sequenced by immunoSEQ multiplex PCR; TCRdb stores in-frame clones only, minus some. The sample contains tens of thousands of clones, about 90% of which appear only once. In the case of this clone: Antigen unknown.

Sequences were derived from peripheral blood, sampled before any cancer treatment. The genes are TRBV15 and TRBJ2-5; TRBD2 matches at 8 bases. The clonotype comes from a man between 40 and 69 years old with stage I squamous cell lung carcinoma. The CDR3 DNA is TGTGCCACCAGCAGACATACTAGTCGGGCTAGCGGGCGGCAAGAGACCCAGTACTTC. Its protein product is CATSRHTSRASGRQETQYF.